The 20 T cell receptor beta chains listed next were all sequenced from one sample in a study of STAT5B mutations in CD4+ large granular lymphocyte leukemia. Libraries were prepared by immunoSEQ multiplex PCR; TCRdb keeps only in-frame clonotypes and omits some of them. The sample shows some 20,000 clones, around 76% of them seen only once. Material for sequencing was CD4+ T cells from blood buffy coats. Receptors originate from a human donor in good health.

This chain uses TRBV7-3 with TRBJ2-2, with 10 nucleotides matching TRBD1. Germline CDR1 SGHTA, CDR2 FQGTGA. The trim removed 4 bases at V and 8 bases at J, leaving 13 bases unmatched. The CDR3 is 17 amino acids. In DNA form, the CDR3 reads TGTGCCAGCAGCTCCCCCTCGACAGGGGGCTTAGGAGGGGAGCTGTTTTTT. Amino acids: CASSSPSTGGLGGELFF.

The chain carries TRBV7-8 and TRBJ2-1; tentative D call: TRBD1 (5 bases). Germline loops: CDR1 SGHVS, CDR2 FQNEAQ. This CDR3 has 14 amino acids. The V end lost 2 bases, the J end lost 3 bases, and 8 bases lay between the germline ends. The CDR3 protein is CASSLRTGYNEQFF. The CDR3 bases are TGTGCCAGCAGCTTAAGAACAGGCTACAATGAGCAGTTCTTC. The complete variable domain, with remaining parts taken from reference TRBV7-8 and TRBJ2-1, reads GAGVSQSPRYKVAKRGQDVALRCDPISGHVSLFWYQQALGQGPEFLTYFQNEAQLDKSGLPSDRFFAERPEGSVSTLKIQRTQQEDSAVYLCASSLRTGYNEQFFGPGTRLTVL.

The chain joins TRBV27 to TRBJ2-5; 10 positions agree with TRBD2. The J call may be incorrect, as the DNA end agrees better with TRBJ2-7. This CDR3 comprises 18 residues. Germline assignment: CDR1 MNHEY and CDR2 SMNVEV (reference sequence). DNA for the CDR3: TGTGCCAGCAGTCCTTCGCCTCCGACTAGCGGGCCCTCCTACGAGCAGTACTTC. Amino acids: CASSPSPPTSGPSYEQYF.

The chain couples TRBV29-1 to TRBJ1-1; possibly TRBD1 for D (6 bases). The CDR3 has 13 amino acids. Trimming took 4 bases from V and 5 from J, leaving 14 bases between them. The germline V gene encodes CDR1 SQVTM and CDR2 ANQGSEA. CDR3 amino acids: CSVVRGRYTEAFF. CDR3 sequence (DNA): TGCAGCGTTGTCAGGGGCAGGTATACTGAAGCTTTCTTT.

The rearrangement joins TRBV28 to TRBJ1-3; 8 nucleotides line up with TRBD1. Germline V lookup: CDR1 MDHEN, CDR2 SYDVKM. CDR3 length: 17 amino acids. The V gene end was trimmed by 3 bases and the J gene end by 0 bases; junction bases not matched to a gene: 7. In DNA form, the CDR3 reads TGTGCCAGCAGTTTTTATATAGGACAGGGCTCTGGAAACACCATATATTTT. Translated, it gives CASSFYIGQGSGNTIYF.

This clone was picked up one time. The chain recombines TRBV27 with TRBJ2-3; 9 nucleotides line up with TRBD2. The V and J ends lost 6 bases and 7 bases, in that order; junction bases with no gene match: 20. The CDR3 length is 18 residues. Germline V gene sequence: CDR1 MNHEY, CDR2 SMNVEV (reference sequence). CDR3 amino acids: CASSRVLLAGEIGYTQYF. The CDR3 DNA reads as TGTGCCAGCAGCCGCGTTCTGTTAGCGGGAGAAATAGGCTATACGCAGTATTTT.

This chain connects TRBV7-9 to TRBJ2-1, with 7 bases aligning to TRBD2. The CDR3 loop spans 14 amino acids. Germline values: CDR1 SEHNR, CDR2 FQNEAQ (reference sequence). V lost 0 bases and J lost 8; bases outside the gene matches: 4. CDR3 protein: CASSLAGRVDEQFF. CDR3 nucleotide sequence: TGTGCCAGCAGCTTAGCAGGGAGGGTCGATGAGCAGTTCTTC. Full variable domain (remainder filled in from reference TRBV7-9 and TRBJ2-1): DTGVSQNPRHKITKRGQNVTFRCDPISEHNRLYWYRQTLGQGPEFLTYFQNEAQLEKSRLLSDRFSAERPKGSFSTLEIQRTEQGDSAMYLCASSLAGRVDEQFFGPGTRLTVL.

The rearrangement links TRBV9 to TRBJ2-7; maybe TRBD2 (5 bases). Trimming left V 7 bases short and J 1 base short, with 15 bases between. Per the germline V gene, CDR1 is SGDLS and CDR2 is YYNGEE. The CDR3 spans 14 residues. The CDR3 DNA follows: TGTGCCAGCGCAACCGGGCGGGCTTCCTACGAGCAGTACTTC. This codes for CASATGRASYEQYF.

The chain uses TRBV2 and TRBJ2-1; D gene unclear. There are 11 residues in the CDR3. Per germline, CDR1 SNHLY and CDR2 FYNNEI. V lost 4 bases and J lost 5, with 3 bases in between. CDR3 residues: CASSGDNEQFF. CDR3 DNA: TGTGCCAGCAGTGGAGACAATGAGCAGTTCTTC.

The V call is TRBV19, the J call TRBJ1-6, with 8 nucleotides matching TRBD1. Germline V gives CDR1 LNHDA, CDR2 SQIVND (reference sequence). The trim removed 7 bases at V and 8 bases at J, leaving 7 bases unmatched. The CDR3 totals 14 residues. The CDR3 reads CASTKQGDDSPLHF. CDR3 coding DNA: TGTGCCAGTACCAAACAGGGGGACGATTCACCCCTCCACTTT.

On this clone: Sequence at one end of the junction differs from germline and may be a read error. The chain joins TRBV7-7 to TRBJ2-1, with TRBD2 identical over 12 bases. The CDR3 runs to 16 residues. Germline lookup yields CDR1 SSHAT and CDR2 FNYEAQ (reference sequence). The CDR3 protein is CASSPRLAGESGEQFF. The CDR3 nucleotides are TGTGCTAGCAGCCCCAGACTAGCGGGAGAGAGCGGTGAGCAGTTCTTC.

The genes are TRBV2 and TRBJ2-1, with TRBD2 matching 7 bases. Germline V CDR1 and CDR2: SNHLY, FYNNEI. The CDR3 length is 15 residues. V shed 7 bases and J 6 bases; nucleotides not matched to a gene: 12. DNA of the CDR3: TGTGCCAGCAACCGACTAGCCACCCCTAGCAATGAGCAGTTCTTC. It encodes CASNRLATPSNEQFF.

V and J are TRBV28 and TRBJ2-7, with D tentatively TRBD1 or TRBD2 (7 bases each). Trimming shortened V by 1 base and J by 0 bases, and 19 bases separated the two germline ends. The germline V gene encodes CDR1 MDHEN and CDR2 SYDVKM. This CDR3 comprises 18 residues. CDR3 sequence reads: CASSLFGGRGGRSYEQYF. DNA of the CDR3: TGTGCCAGCAGTTTATTCGGGGGGCGAGGGGGCCGCTCCTACGAGCAGTACTTC. The entire variable domain, with the rest obtained from reference TRBV28 and TRBJ2-7, is as follows: DVKVTQSSRYLVKRTGEKVFLECVQDMDHENMFWYRQDPGLGLRLIYFSYDVKMKEKGDIPEGYSVSREKKERFSLILESASTNQTSMYLCASSLFGGRGGRSYEQYFGPGTRLTVT.

CDR3 sequence (DNA): TGTGCCATCGCCGCCGCGGGAGTTTCACCCCTCCACTTT. Translation: CAIAAAGVSPLHF. This chain joins TRBV10-3 and TRBJ1-6; no clear D. There are 13 residues in the CDR3. V was pared by 8 bases and J by 9 bases, with 14 bases between. Germline V gene data show CDR1 as ENHRY and CDR2 as SYGVKD.

The chain joins TRBV4-2 to TRBJ2-3; 10 bases are a match to TRBD2. V lost 4 bases to trimming and J lost 2 bases; unmatched junction nucleotides: 6. CDR1 is LGHNA, CDR2 YNFKEQ, per germline. CDR3 length: 16 residues. The CDR3: CASSRVLAGVTDTQYF. The CDR3 DNA follows: TGTGCCAGCAGCCGGGTCCTAGCGGGGGTCACAGATACGCAGTATTTT.

The gene calls are TRBV27 and TRBJ1-2, with 9 bases lining up with TRBD1. The CDR3 runs to 16 residues. Trimming removed 5 bases from V and 7 bases from J; junction bases left unmatched: 14. Germline CDR1 reads MNHEY; CDR2 reads SMNVEV (reference sequence). CDR3 residues: CASSQTIRTGAGGYTF. The CDR3 DNA is TGTGCCAGCAGTCAAACGATACGGACAGGGGCAGGTGGCTACACCTTC.

The J gene is TRBJ2-7, the V gene TRBV5-1, with a tentative D call TRBD2 (5 bases). V lost 4 bases to trimming and J lost 3 bases, with 14 bases between them. CDR1 is SGHRS and CDR2 is YFSETQ in the germline V gene. This CDR3 has 14 amino acids. CDR3 nucleotides: TGCGCCAGCAGCAACTCCGGGAAAAACTACGAGCAGTACTTC. Encoded protein: CASSNSGKNYEQYF.

V usage is TRBV27 and J usage is TRBJ2-2, with D unclear. V lost 4 bases and J lost 6, with 12 bases in between. Germline loops: CDR1 MNHEY, CDR2 SMNVEV (reference sequence). This CDR3 has 14 amino acids. CDR3 protein: CASSSRAASGELFF. The CDR3 DNA reads TGTGCCAGCAGTTCCCGGGCCGCCTCCGGGGAGCTGTTTTTT.

V gene TRBV28 combines with J gene TRBJ2-7; D might be TRBD1 or TRBD2, each matching 5 bases. Between the trimmed V and J ends, which lost 2 bases and 2 bases, there was a span of 13 bases. CDR3 length: 15 residues. CDR1 and CDR2 (germline): MDHEN, SYDVKM. CDR3 loop: CASSLGLAGPYEQYF. CDR3 DNA sequence: TGTGCCAGCAGTTTAGGGCTAGCAGGGCCCTACGAGCAGTACTTC. The whole variable domain, remainder taken from reference TRBV28 and TRBJ2-7, is DVKVTQSSRYLVKRTGEKVFLECVQDMDHENMFWYRQDPGLGLRLIYFSYDVKMKEKGDIPEGYSVSREKKERFSLILESASTNQTSMYLCASSLGLAGPYEQYFGPGTRLTVT.

This chain links TRBV7-2 with TRBJ2-7; 8 positions agree with TRBD1. Trimming cost V 2 bases and J 5 bases; bases outside gene matches: 5. Germline V gene sequence: CDR1 SGHTA, CDR2 FQGNSA. CDR3 size: 14 residues. For the CDR3, the DNA is TGTGCCAGCAGCTTATATGCAGGGGGCAACGAGCAGTACTTC. Translating it yields CASSLYAGGNEQYF. Looking up the rest from reference TRBV7-2 and TRBJ2-7 gives the full variable domain: GAGVSQSPSNKVTEKGKDVELRCDPISGHTALYWYRQSLGQGLEFLIYFQGNSAPDKSGLPSDRFSAERTGGSVSTLTIQRTQQEDSAVYLCASSLYAGGNEQYFGPGTRLTVT.